Following are 11 T cell receptor beta chains from one sample sequenced in a study of response to subunit inactivated influenza vaccine. Each CDR3 protein is one row after TCRdb ran MiXCR on the RT-PCR reads. Here the sample spans fewer than 650,000 distinct CDR3 sequences, 10% to 15% being singletons. Sequenced material: PBMCs from blood, taken roughly 46 days after vaccination. The receptors come from a man over 45 who received an inactivated influenza vaccine.

This clonotype was seen a handful of times. The chain is built from TRBV15 and TRBJ1-4, with a weak D call TRBD1 (6 bases). Germline CDR1 LNHNV, CDR2 YYDKDF (reference sequence). V gave up 0 bases and J gave up 8 bases, with 13 bases separating them. The CDR3 consists of 15 residues. The CDR3 bases are TGTGCCACCAGCAGAGATCTCACTCAGGGGGAAAAACTGTTTTTT. This sequence encodes CATSRDLTQGEKLFF.

The J gene is TRBJ1-4, the V gene TRBV12-3 or TRBV12-4; 10 bases are a match to TRBD1. This CDR3 is built from 16 residues. Trimming took 0 bases from V and 10 from J; bases not matched to a gene: 8. The CDR3 DNA follows: TGTGCCAGCAGTTTAGCGGGTGGGACAGGGGCAGGAAAACTGTTTTTT. It is translated as CASSLAGGTGAGKLFF.

In this sample, this clonotype turned up a few times. The rearrangement uses TRBV7-2 and TRBJ2-1; D gene ambiguous. The CDR3 is 15 residues long. CDR1 and CDR2 (germline): SGHTA, FQGNSA. V gave up 2 bases and J gave up 8 bases, with 16 bases separating them. The CDR3 DNA reads as TGTGCCAGCAGCTTACCGCACCCCGGGCAGCATGAGCAGTTCTTC. It codes for CASSLPHPGQHEQFF.

The chain recombines TRBV6-1 with TRBJ1-2, with D possibly TRBD1 on 5 matching bases. In germline, CDR1 is MNHNS, CDR2 SASEGT. The ends were cut back, 6 bases at V and 5 bases at J, with 13 bases in the middle. The CDR3 sequence is 13 residues long. The CDR3 DNA is TGTGCCAGCAGCCCCGAGGGGAGGTATGGCTACACCTTC. This translates into CASSPEGRYGYTF.

The J gene is TRBJ2-7, the V gene TRBV30; TRBD1 is a possible D gene (6 bases). Between the trimmed V and J ends, which lost 2 bases and 3 bases, there was a span of 17 bases. CDR3 size: 15 residues. Germline V gives CDR1 GTSNPN, CDR2 SVGIG (reference sequence). CDR3 in amino acids: CAWSPRGNYYYEQYF. The CDR3 nucleotides are TGTGCCTGGAGTCCCAGGGGTAACTACTACTACGAGCAGTACTTC.

In this sample, this clonotype turned up a few times. The chain is built from TRBV10-3 and TRBJ2-1, with 11 bases identical to TRBD2. The length of the CDR3 is 14 residues. CDR1 is ENHRY and CDR2 is SYGVKD in the germline V gene. The V segment lost 8 bases and the J segment 7 bases; nucleotides outside the gene matches: 7. The CDR3 coding sequence is TGTGCCATCCGTGGTCTAGCGGGAGGAAATGAGCAGTTCTTC. It yields the protein CAIRGLAGGNEQFF.

The sample holds many counts of this clonotype. The chain is built from TRBV12-3 or TRBV12-4 and TRBJ2-2; TRBD1 agrees at 12 bases. The CDR3 is 16 amino acids. The V segment lost 5 bases and the J segment 7 bases; nucleotides outside the gene matches: 8. Here the CDR3 reads CASSTRGQGAIGELFF. CDR3 coding DNA: TGTGCCAGCAGTACCCGGGGACAGGGGGCGATCGGGGAGCTGTTTTTT.

This clonotype showed up just a few times. The V call is TRBV11-1, the J call TRBJ2-3; 14 nucleotides match TRBD2. Germline CDR1 and CDR2: SGHAT and FQDESV (reference sequence). CDR3 length: 18 amino acids. V lost 6 bases, J lost 1 base, and 9 bases stayed unmatched. CDR3 region: CASSSGLAGGPRTDTQYF. The CDR3, as DNA: TGTGCCAGCAGTTCCGGACTAGCGGGGGGACCCCGCACAGATACGCAGTATTTT.

The chain carries TRBV6-1 and TRBJ2-7; D ambiguous. V lost 4 bases to trimming and J lost 3 bases, with 10 bases between them. CDR3 length: 13 amino acids. Germline V gene data show CDR1 as MNHNS and CDR2 as SASEGT. CDR3 loop: CASSGSLYYEQYF. Written as DNA, the CDR3 is TGTGCCAGCAGTGGTAGCCTTTACTACGAGCAGTACTTC.

The V and J genes are TRBV28 and TRBJ2-1; D might be TRBD2 (7 bases). Germline V lookup: CDR1 MDHEN, CDR2 SYDVKM. V gave up 6 bases and J gave up 13 bases, with 31 bases separating them. CDR3 length: 17 residues. The DNA for the CDR3 is TGTGCCAGCAGGGCCCTGGGGGGGGGGCCTAGGTTTCTACATCAGTTCTTC. Its protein product is CASRALGGGPRFLHQFF. Drawing the rest from reference TRBV28 and TRBJ2-1, the complete variable domain is DVKVTQSSRYLVKRTGEKVFLECVQDMDHENMFWYRQDPGLGLRLIYFSYDVKMKEKGDIPEGYSVSREKKERFSLILESASTNQTSMYLCASRALGGGPRFLHQFFGPGTRLTVL.

The J gene is TRBJ2-1, the V gene TRBV6-2 or TRBV6-3; 13 positions match TRBD2. Germline V gene sequence: CDR1 MNHEY, CDR2 SVGEGT. V gave up 4 bases and J gave up 0 bases; unmatched junction bases: 6. CDR3 length: 18 residues. The CDR3 spells CASSSPGLAGNSYNEQFF. CDR3 coding DNA: TGTGCCAGCAGTTCCCCGGGACTAGCGGGGAACTCCTACAATGAGCAGTTCTTC.